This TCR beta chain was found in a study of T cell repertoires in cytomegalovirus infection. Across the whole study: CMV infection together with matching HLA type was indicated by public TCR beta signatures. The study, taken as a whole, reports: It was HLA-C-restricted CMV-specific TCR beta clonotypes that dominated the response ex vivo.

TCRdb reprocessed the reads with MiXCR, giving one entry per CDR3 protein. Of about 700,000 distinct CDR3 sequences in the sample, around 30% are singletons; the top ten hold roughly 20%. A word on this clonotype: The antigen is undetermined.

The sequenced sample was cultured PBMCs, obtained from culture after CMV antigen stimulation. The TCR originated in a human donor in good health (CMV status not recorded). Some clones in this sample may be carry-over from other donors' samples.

The CDR3 is CASSIRDGAYEQYF. The CDR3 nucleotides read TGTGCCAGTAGTATACGGGACGGAGCCTACGAGCAGTACTTC. This chain uses TRBV19 with TRBJ2-7; D is perhaps TRBD1 or TRBD2 (5 bases each). The CDR3 totals 14 residues. From germline, CDR1 is LNHDA and CDR2 SQIVND (reference sequence). V lost 2 bases and J lost 2, with 10 bases in between.